This T cell receptor (beta chain) was captured by sequencing in a study of T cells in women clearing cervical HPV infection. Libraries were prepared by immunoSEQ multiplex PCR; TCRdb keeps only in-frame clonotypes and omits some of them. The specimen's table records 15,000 or so clones. Findings and limits, study-wide: Repertoire richness, not evenness, was significantly elevated in CIN3+ cases versus controls.

Per the germline V gene, CDR1 is SGHVS and CDR2 is FQNEAQ. Trimming at V came to 5 bases and at J to 4 bases, leaving 4 bases not matched to a gene. CDR3 length equals 16 residues. About this clone: Its antigen is unidentified. The read terminates 3 residues before the CDR3 end, so the remaining end is supplied by the germline J gene.

This TCR was sampled from a woman aged 18 to 75 with a cervical HPV16 infection that either progressed to CIN3+ or cleared (not recorded which). The V gene is TRBV7-8, the J gene TRBJ2-1, with 14 bases aligning to TRBD2. The sequenced material came from blood buffy coat. The sequenced CDR3 bases are TGTGCCAGCAGCCTGACTAGCGGGGGGGCATACAATGAG. Its translation: CASSLTSGGAYNE. The full CDR3 is CASSLTSGGAYNEQFF.